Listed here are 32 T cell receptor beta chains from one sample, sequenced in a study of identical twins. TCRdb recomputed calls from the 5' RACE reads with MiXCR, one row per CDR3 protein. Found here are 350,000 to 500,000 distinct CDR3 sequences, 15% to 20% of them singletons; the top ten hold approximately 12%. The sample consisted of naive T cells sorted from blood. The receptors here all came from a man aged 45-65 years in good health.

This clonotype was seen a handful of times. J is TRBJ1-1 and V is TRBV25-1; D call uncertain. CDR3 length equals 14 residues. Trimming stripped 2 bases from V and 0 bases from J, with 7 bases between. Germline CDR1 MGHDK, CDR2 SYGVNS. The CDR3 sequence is CASSEAGVNTEAFF. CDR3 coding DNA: TGTGCCAGCAGTGAAGCTGGGGTGAACACTGAAGCTTTCTTT.

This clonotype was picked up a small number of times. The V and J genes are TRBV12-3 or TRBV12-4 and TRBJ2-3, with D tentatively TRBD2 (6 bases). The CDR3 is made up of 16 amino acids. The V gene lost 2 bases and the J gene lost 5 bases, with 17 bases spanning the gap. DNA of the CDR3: TGTGCCAGCAGTTTACCTGCGGGGACGTTCGGAGATACGCAGTATTTT. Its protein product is CASSLPAGTFGDTQYF.

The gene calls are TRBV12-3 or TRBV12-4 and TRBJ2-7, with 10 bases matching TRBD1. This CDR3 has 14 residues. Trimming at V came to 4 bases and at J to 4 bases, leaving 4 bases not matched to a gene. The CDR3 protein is CASSWTGGTYEQYF. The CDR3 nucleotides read TGTGCCAGCAGTTGGACAGGGGGGACTTACGAGCAGTACTTC.

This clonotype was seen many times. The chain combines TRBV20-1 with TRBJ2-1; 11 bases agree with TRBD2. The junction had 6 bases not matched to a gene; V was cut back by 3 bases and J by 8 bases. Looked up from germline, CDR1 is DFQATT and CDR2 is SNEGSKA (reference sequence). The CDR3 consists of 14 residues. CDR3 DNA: TGCAGTGCTAGTGGGACTAGCGGTTTTGATGAGCAGTTCTTC. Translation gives CSASGTSGFDEQFF.

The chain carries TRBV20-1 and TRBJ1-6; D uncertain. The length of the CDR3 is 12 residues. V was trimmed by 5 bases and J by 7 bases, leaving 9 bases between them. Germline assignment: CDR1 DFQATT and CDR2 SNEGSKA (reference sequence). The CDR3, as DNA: TGCAGTGCTTCTAATAACAATTCACCCCTCCACTTT. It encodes CSASNNNSPLHF.

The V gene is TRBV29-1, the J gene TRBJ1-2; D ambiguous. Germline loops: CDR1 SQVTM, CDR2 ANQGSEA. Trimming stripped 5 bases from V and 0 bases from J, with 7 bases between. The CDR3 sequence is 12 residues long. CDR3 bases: TGCAGCGTTCAGACCGCTAACTATGGCTACACCTTC. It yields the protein CSVQTANYGYTF. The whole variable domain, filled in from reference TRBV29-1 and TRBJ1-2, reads SAVISQKPSRDICQRGTSLTIQCQVDSQVTMMFWYRQQPGQSLTLIATANQGSEATYESGFVIDKFPISRPNLTFSTLTVSNMSPEDSSIYLCSVQTANYGYTFGSGTRLTVV.

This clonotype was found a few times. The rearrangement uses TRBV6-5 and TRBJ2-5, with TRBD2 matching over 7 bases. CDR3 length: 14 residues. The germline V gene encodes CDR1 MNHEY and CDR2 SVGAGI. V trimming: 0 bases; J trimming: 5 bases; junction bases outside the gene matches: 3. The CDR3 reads CASSYSGRGETQYF. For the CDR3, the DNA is TGTGCCAGCAGTTACTCGGGGCGGGGGGAGACCCAGTACTTC.

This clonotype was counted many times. CDR3 protein: CSGGTSSYEQYF. The CDR3 DNA follows: TGCAGCGGTGGGACTAGCTCCTACGAGCAGTACTTC. The chain couples TRBV29-1 to TRBJ2-7; 8 nucleotides agree with TRBD2. The CDR3 is made up of 12 amino acids. Germline V gene lookup returns CDR1 SQVTM and CDR2 ANQGSEA. J lost 0 bases, V lost 7 bases, and 2 bases had no gene match.

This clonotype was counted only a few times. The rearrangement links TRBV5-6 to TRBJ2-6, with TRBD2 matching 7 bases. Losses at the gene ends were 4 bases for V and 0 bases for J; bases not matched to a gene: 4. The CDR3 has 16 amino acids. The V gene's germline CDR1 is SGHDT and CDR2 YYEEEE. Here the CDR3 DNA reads TGTGCCAGCAGCGGCCGCGGGGGCTCTGGGGCCAACGTCCTGACTTTC. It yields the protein CASSGRGGSGANVLTF.

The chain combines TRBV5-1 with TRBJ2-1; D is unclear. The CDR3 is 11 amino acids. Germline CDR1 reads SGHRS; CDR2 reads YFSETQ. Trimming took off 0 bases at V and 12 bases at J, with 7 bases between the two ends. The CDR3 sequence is CASSLDGPQFF. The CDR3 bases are TGCGCCAGCAGCTTGGATGGCCCGCAGTTCTTC.

Here the CDR3 DNA reads TGTGCCACCAGCAGAGATGGTAGCTCCTATAATTCACCCCTCCACTTT. This translates into CATSRDGSSYNSPLHF. V is TRBV15 and J is TRBJ1-6, with D unresolved. The germline CDR1 and CDR2 sequences are LNHNV and YYDKDF (reference sequence). V shed 0 bases and J shed 0 bases, with 6 bases lying between them. CDR3 length equals 16 residues.

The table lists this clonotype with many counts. CDR3 nucleotides: TGTGCCAGCAGTACGACAGGTCTGGGGACCTACGAGCAGTACTTC. Residues: CASSTTGLGTYEQYF. The chain employs TRBV6-1 and TRBJ2-7; perhaps TRBD1 as D (6 bases). The length of the CDR3 is 15 residues. Trimming pared 5 bases from V and 2 bases from J, leaving 16 bases between. The germline V gene encodes CDR1 MNHNS and CDR2 SASEGT.

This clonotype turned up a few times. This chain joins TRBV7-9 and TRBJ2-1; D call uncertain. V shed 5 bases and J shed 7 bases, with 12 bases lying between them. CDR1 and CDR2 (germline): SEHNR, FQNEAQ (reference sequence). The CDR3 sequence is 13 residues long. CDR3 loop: CASSPSDPNEQFF. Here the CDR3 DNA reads TGTGCCAGCAGCCCCTCCGACCCGAATGAGCAGTTCTTC.

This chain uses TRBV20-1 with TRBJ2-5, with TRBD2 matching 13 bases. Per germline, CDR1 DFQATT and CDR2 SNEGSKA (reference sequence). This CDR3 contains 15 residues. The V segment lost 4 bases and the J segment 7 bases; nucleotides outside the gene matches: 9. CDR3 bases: TGCAGTGCTACCGGGACTAGCGGGATCGGAGGGACCCAGTACTTC. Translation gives CSATGTSGIGGTQYF.

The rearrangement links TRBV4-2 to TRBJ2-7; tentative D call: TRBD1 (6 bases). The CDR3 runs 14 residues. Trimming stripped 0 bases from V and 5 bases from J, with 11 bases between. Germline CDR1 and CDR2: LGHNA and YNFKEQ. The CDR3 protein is CASSQEVQGNEQYF. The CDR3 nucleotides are TGTGCCAGCAGCCAAGAAGTACAGGGAAACGAGCAGTACTTC.

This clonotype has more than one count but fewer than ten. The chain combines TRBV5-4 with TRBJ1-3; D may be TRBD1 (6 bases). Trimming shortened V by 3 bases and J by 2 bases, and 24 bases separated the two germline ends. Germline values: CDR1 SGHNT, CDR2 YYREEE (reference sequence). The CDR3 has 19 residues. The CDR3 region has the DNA TGTGCCAGCAGCTCATTGGCGGGGGCCAATTCAGGGCCTGGAAACACCATATATTTT. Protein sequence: CASSSLAGANSGPGNTIYF. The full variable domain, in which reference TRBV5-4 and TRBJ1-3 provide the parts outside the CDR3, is ETGVTQSPTHLIKTRGQQVTLRCSSQSGHNTVSWYQQALGQGPQFIFQYYREEENGRGNFPPRFSGLQFPNYSSELNVNALELDDSALYLCASSSLAGANSGPGNTIYFGEGSWLTVV.

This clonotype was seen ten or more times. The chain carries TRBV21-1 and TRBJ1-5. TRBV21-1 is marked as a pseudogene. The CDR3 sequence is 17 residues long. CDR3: CASSKRGRGYSNQPQHF. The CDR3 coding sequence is TGTGCCAGCAGCAAAAGGGGGAGGGGATATAGCAATCAGCCCCAGCATTTT.

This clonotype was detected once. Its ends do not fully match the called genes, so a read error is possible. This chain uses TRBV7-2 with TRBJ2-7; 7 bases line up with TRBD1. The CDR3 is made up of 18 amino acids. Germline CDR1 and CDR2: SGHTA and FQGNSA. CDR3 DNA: TGTGCCAGCAGCTTAGCGAGTATATCCGGGACAGTCTCCTACGAGCGGTACTTC. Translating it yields CASSLASISGTVSYERYF.

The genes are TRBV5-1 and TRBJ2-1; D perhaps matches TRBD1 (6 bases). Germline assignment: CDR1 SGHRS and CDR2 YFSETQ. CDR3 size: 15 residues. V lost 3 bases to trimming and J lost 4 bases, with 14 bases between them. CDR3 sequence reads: CASSSPGQTYNEQFF. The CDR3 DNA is TGCGCCAGCAGCTCCCCGGGACAAACTTACAATGAGCAGTTCTTC.

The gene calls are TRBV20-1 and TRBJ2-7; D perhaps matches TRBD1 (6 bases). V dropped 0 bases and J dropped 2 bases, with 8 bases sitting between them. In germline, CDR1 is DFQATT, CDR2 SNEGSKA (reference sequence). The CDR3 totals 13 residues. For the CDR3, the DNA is TGCAGTGCTAGAGATCGGACAGCCTACGAGCAGTACTTC. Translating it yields CSARDRTAYEQYF.

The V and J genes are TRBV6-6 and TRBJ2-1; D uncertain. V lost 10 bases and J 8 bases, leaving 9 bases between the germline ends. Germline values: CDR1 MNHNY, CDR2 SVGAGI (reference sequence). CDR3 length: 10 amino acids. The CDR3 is CATLRYEQFF. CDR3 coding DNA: TGTGCCACCCTCCGGTATGAGCAGTTCTTC.

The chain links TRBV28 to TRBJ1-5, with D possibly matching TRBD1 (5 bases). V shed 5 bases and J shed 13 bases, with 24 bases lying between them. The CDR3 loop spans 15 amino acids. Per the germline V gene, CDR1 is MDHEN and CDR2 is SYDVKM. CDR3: CASSPALTGVLQQHF. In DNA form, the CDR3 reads TGTGCCAGCAGTCCCGCTCTTACAGGAGTACTACAACAGCATTTT. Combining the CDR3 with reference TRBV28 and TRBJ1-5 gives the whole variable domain DVKVTQSSRYLVKRTGEKVFLECVQDMDHENMFWYRQDPGLGLRLIYFSYDVKMKEKGDIPEGYSVSREKKERFSLILESASTNQTSMYLCASSPALTGVLQQHFGDGTRLSIL.

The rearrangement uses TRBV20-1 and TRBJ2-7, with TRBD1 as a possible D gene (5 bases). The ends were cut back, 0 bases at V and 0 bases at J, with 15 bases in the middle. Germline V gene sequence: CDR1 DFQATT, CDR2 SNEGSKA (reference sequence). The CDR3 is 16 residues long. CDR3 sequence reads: CSARDSGADPSYEQYF. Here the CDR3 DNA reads TGCAGTGCTAGAGATAGTGGGGCGGACCCCTCCTACGAGCAGTACTTC.

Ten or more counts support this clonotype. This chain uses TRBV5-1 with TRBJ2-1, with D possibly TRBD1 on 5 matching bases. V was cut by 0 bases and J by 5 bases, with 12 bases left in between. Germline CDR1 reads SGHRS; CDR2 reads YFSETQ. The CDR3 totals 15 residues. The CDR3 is CASSLGQNVHNEQFF. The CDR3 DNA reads TGCGCCAGCAGCTTGGGACAGAATGTTCACAATGAGCAGTTCTTC.

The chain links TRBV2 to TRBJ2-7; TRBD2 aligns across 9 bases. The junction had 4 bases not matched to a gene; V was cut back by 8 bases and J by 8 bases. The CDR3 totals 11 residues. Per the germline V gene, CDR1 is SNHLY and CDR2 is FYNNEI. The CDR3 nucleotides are TGTGCCAGCGATAGCGGGAGTAAGCAGTACTTC. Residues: CASDSGSKQYF.

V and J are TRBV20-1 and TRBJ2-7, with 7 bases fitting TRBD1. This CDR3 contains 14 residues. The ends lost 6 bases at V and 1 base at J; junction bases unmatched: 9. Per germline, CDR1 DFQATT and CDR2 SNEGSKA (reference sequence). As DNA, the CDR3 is TGCAGTGCCTTGGGGACAGTTTTGTCCTACGAGCAGTACTTC. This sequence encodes CSALGTVLSYEQYF.

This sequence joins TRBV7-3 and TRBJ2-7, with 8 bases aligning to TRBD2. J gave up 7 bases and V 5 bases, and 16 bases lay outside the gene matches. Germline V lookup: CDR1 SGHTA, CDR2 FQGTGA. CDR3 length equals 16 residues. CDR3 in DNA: TGTGCCAGCAGCCCGGAACCGGGACTAGTTTCTGGGGAGCAGTACTTC. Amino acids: CASSPEPGLVSGEQYF.

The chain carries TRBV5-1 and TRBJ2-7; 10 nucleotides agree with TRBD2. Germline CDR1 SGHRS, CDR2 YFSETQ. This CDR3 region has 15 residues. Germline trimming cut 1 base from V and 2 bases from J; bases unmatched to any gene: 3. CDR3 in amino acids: CASSLKAGGPYEQYF. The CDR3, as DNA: TGCGCCAGCAGCTTGAAAGCGGGGGGGCCCTACGAGCAGTACTTC.

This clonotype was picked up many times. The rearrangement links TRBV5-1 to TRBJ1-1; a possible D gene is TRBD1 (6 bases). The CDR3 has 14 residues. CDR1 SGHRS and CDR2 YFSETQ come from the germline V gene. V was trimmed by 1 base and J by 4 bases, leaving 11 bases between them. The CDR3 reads CASSLTRGSTEAFF. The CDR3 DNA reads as TGCGCCAGCAGCTTGACCAGGGGTAGCACTGAAGCTTTCTTT. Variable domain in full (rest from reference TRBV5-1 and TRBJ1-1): KAGVTQTPRYLIKTRGQQVTLSCSPISGHRSVSWYQQTPGQGLQFLFEYFSETQRNKGNFPGRFSGRQFSNSRSEMNVSTLELGDSALYLCASSLTRGSTEAFFGQGTRLTVV.

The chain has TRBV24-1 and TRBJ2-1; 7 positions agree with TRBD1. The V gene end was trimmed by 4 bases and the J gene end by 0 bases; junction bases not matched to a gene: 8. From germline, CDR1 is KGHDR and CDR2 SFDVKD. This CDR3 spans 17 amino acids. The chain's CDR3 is CATSDQSRGSSYNEQFF. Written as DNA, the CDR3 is TGTGCCACCAGTGACCAAAGCAGGGGGAGCTCCTACAATGAGCAGTTCTTC.

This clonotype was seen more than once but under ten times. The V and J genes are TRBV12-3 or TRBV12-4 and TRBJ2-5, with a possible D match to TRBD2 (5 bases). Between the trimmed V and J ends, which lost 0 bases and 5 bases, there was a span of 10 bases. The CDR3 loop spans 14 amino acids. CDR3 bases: TGTGCCAGCAGTTTAGCTGTAGGGAGCGAGACCCAGTACTTC. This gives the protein CASSLAVGSETQYF.

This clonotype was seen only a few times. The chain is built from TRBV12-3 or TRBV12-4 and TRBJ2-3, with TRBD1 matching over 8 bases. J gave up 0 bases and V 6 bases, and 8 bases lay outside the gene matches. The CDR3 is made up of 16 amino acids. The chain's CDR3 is CASSLGQESSTDTQYF. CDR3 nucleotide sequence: TGTGCCAGCAGCCTGGGACAGGAGTCTAGCACAGATACGCAGTATTTT.